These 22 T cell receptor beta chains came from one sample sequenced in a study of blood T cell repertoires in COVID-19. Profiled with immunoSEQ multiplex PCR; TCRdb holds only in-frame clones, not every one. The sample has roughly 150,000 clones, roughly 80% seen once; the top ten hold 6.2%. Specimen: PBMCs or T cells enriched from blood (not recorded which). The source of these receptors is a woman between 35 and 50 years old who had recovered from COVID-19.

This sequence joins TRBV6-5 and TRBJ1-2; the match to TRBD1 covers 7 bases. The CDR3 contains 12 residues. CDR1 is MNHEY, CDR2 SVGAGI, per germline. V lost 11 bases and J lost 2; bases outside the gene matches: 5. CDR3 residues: CARGGQNYGYTF. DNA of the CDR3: TGTGCCCGGGGGGGACAGAACTATGGCTACACCTTC.

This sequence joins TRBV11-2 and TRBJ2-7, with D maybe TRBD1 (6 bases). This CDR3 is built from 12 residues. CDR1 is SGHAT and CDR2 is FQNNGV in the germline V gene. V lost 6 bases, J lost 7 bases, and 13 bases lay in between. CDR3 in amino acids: CASSRQAGEQYF. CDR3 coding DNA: TGTGCCAGCAGTCGACAGGCAGGGGAGCAGTACTTC.

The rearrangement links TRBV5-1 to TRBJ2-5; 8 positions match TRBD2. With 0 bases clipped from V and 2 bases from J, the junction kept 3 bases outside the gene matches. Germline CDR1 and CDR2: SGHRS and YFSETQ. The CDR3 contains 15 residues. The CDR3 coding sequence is TGCGCCAGCAGCTTGGTTACTAGCGGACAAGAGACCCAGTACTTC. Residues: CASSLVTSGQETQYF. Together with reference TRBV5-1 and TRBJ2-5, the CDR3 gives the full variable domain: KAGVTQTPRYLIKTRGQQVTLSCSPISGHRSVSWYQQTPGQGLQFLFEYFSETQRNKGNFPGRFSGRQFSNSRSEMNVSTLELGDSALYLCASSLVTSGQETQYFGPGTRLLVL.

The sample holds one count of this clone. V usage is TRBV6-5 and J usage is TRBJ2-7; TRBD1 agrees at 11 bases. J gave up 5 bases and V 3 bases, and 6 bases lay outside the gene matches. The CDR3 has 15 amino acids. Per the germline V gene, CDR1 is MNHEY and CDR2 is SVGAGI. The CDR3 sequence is CASSYPGQGGHEQYF. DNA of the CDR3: TGTGCCAGCAGTTATCCGGGACAGGGGGGACACGAGCAGTACTTC.

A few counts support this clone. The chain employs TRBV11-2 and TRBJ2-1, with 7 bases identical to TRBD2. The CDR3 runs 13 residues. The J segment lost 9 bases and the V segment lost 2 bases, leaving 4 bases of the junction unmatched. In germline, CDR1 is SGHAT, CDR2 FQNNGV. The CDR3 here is CASSLTSVGEQFF. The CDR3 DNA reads TGTGCCAGCAGCTTAACTAGCGTGGGTGAGCAGTTCTTC.

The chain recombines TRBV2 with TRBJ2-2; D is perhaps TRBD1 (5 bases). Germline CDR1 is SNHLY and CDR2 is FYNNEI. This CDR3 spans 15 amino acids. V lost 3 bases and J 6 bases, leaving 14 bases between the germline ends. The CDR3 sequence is CASSEARTISGELFF. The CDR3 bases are TGTGCCAGCAGTGAGGCTCGGACAATCTCCGGGGAGCTGTTTTTT. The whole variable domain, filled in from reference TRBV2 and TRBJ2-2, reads EPEVTQTPSHQVTQMGQEVILRCVPISNHLYFYWYRQILGQKVEFLVSFYNNEISEKSEIFDDQFSVERPDGSNFTLKIRSTKLEDSAMYFCASSEARTISGELFFGEGSRLTVL.

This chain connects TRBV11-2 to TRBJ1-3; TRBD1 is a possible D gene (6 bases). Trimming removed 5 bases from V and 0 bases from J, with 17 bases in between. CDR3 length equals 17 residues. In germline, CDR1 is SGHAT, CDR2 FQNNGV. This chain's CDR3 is CASSRLTGSSSGNTIYF. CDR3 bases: TGTGCCAGCAGCAGACTTACAGGGTCAAGCTCTGGAAACACCATATATTTT.

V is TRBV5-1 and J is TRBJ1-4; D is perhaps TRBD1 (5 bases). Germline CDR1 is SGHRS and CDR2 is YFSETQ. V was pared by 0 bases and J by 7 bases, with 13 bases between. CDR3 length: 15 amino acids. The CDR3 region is CASSLEGLGGEKLFF. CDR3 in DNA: TGCGCCAGCAGCTTGGAGGGGCTGGGTGGTGAAAAACTGTTTTTT.

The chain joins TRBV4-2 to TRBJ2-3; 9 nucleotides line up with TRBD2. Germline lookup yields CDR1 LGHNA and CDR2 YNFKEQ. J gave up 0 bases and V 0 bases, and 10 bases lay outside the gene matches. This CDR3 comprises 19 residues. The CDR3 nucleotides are TGTGCCAGCAGCCAAGATCTGGCGGGGGGGGTAACTAGCACAGATACGCAGTATTTT. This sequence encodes CASSQDLAGGVTSTDTQYF.

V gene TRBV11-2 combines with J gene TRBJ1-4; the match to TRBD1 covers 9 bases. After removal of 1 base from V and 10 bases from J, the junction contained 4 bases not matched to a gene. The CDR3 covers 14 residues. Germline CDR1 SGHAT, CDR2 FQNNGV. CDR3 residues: CASSLGQGGPKLFF. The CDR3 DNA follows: TGTGCCAGCAGCTTAGGACAGGGGGGTCCAAAACTGTTTTTT.

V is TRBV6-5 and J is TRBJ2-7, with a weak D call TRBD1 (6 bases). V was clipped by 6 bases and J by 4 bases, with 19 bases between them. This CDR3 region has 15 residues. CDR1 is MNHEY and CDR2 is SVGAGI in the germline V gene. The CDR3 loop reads CASSSPGHRFYEQYF. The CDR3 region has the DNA TGTGCCAGCAGCTCTCCGGGACACCGGTTTTACGAGCAGTACTTC.

CDR3 sequence reads: CASSSDTKNTGELFF. The CDR3 nucleotides read TGTGCCAGCAGTTCGGACACTAAGAACACCGGGGAGCTGTTTTTT. The chain combines TRBV6-5 with TRBJ2-2, with a weak D call TRBD1 (5 bases). Germline values: CDR1 MNHEY, CDR2 SVGAGI. V was shortened by 4 bases and J by 1 base, with 10 bases between the two germline ends. The CDR3 has 15 amino acids.

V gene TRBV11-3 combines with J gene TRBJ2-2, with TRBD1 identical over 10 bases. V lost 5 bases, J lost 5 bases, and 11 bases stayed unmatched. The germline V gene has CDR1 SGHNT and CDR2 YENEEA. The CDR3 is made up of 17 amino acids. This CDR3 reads CASSLVAGQGSTGELFF. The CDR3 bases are TGTGCCAGCAGCCTAGTAGCGGGACAGGGGTCTACCGGGGAGCTGTTTTTT.

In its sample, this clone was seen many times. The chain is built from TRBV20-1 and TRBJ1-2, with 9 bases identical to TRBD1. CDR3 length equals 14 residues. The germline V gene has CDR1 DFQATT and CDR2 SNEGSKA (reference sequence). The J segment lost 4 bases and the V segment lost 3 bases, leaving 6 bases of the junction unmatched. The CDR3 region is CSASDVGQGYGYTF. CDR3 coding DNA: TGCAGTGCTAGTGACGTGGGACAGGGCTATGGCTACACCTTC.

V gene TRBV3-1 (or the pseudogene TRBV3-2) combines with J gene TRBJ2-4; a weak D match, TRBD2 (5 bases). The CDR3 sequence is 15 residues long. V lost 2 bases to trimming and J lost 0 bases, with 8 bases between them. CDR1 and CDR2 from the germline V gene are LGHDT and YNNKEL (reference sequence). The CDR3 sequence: CASSQTGVAKNIQYF. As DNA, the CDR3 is TGTGCCAGCAGCCAAACCGGGGTAGCCAAAAACATTCAGTACTTC.

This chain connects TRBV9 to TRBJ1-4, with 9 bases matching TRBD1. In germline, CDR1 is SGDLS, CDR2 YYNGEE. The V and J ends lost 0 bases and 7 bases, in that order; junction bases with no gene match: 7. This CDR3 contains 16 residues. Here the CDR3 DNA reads TGTGCCAGCAGCGTAGCTAACACAGGGGGCGCTGAAAAACTGTTTTTT. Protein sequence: CASSVANTGGAEKLFF.

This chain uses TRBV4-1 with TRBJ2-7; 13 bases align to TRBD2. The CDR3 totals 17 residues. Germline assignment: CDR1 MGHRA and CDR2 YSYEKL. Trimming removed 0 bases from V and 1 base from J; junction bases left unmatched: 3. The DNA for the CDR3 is TGCGCCAGCAGCCAAGATGAGGGACTAGCGGGATCCTACGAGCAGTACTTC. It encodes CASSQDEGLAGSYEQYF.

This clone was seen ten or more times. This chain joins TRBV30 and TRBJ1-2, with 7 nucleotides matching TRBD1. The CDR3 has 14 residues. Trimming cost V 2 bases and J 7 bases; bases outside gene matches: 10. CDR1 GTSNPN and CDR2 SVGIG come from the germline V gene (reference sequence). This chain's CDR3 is CAWSFTGEAGGYTF. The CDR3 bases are TGTGCCTGGAGTTTTACAGGGGAGGCGGGTGGCTACACCTTC.

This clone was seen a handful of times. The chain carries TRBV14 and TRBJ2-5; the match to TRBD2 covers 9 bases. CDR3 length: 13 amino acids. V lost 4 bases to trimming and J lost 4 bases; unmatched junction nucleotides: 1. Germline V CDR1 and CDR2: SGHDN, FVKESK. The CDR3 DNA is TGTGCCAGCAGCCTTAGCGGGGGAGAGACCCAGTACTTC. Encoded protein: CASSLSGGETQYF.

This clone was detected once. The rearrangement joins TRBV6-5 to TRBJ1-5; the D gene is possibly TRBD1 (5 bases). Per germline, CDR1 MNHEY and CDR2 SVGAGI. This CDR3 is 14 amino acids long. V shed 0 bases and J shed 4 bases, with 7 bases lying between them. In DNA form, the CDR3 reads TGTGCCAGCAGTTACTCAGGGGAAAATCAGCCCCAGCATTTT. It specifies CASSYSGENQPQHF.

This CDR3 is CAISGGLNSNQPQHF. In DNA form, the CDR3 reads TGTGCCATCAGCGGGGGACTGAATAGCAATCAGCCCCAGCATTTT. The chain combines TRBV10-3 with TRBJ1-5; D might be TRBD1 (5 bases). The CDR3 has 15 residues. V was pared by 6 bases and J by 0 bases, with 12 bases between. Germline values: CDR1 ENHRY, CDR2 SYGVKD.

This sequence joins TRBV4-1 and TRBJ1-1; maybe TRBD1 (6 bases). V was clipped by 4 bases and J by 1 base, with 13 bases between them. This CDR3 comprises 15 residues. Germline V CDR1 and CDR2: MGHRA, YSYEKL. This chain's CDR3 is CASSPKTGENTEAFF. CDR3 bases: TGCGCCAGCAGCCCAAAGACAGGAGAGAACACTGAAGCTTTCTTT.